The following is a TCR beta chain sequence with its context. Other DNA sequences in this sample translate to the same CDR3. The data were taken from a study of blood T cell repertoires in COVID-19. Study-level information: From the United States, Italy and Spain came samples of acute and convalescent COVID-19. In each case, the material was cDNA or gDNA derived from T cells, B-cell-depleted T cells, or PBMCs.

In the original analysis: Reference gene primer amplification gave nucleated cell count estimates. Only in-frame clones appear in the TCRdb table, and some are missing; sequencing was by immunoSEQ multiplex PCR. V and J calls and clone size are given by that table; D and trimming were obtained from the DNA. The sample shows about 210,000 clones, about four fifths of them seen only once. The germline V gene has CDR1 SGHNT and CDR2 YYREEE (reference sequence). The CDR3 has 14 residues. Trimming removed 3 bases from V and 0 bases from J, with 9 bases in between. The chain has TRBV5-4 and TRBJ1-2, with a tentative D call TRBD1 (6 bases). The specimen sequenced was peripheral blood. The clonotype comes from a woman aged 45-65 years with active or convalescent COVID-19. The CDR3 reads CASSSQGANYGYTF. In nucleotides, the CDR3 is TGTGCCAGCAGCTCACAGGGAGCTAACTATGGCTACACCTTC. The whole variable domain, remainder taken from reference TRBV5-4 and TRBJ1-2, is ETGVTQSPTHLIKTRGQQVTLRCSSQSGHNTVSWYQQALGQGPQFIFQYYREEENGRGNFPPRFSGLQFPNYSSELNVNALELDDSALYLCASSSQGANYGYTFGSGTRLTVV.